This TCR beta chain is drawn from a study of OX40 agonist ivuxolimab in advanced cancers. Notes on the research overall: Ivuxolimab was an agonistic, fully human IgG2 monoclonal antibody directed against OX40 (CD134), a costimulatory receptor. Intravenous ivuxolimab was administered to patients every 2 weeks at six dose levels: 0.01, 0.1, 0.3, 1.5, 3 and 10 mg/kg. Among the roughly 52 dose-escalation patients, about 20 had hepatocellular carcinoma, 15 or so melanoma, 9 renal cell carcinoma and 9 head and neck cancer. A male proportion of roughly 80% and a mean age of about 60 years, ranging from roughly 23 to 79, were recorded for the dose-escalation cohort. Patients were allowed to have had prior anti-PD-1, anti-PD-L1 or anti-CTLA-4 therapy, and 30% to 40% of the dose-escalation patients had been treated with checkpoint inhibitors. Three dose-escalation patients achieved partial responses, one with hepatocellular carcinoma and two with cutaneous melanoma. The purpose of peripheral TCRbeta sequencing was to test whether ivuxolimab changed TCR sequence diversity and led to clonal T-cell expansion. The paper covers the monotherapy dose-escalation part of the phase I ivuxolimab trial, which included N of about 51 patients.

The trial excluded patients who had a history of autoimmune disease or were on systemic immunosuppression. In every dose cohort, peripheral blood was drawn for TCR sequencing at baseline, cycle 4 day 1, and cycle 7 day 1. Samples were obtained from an open-label, multicenter, first-in-human phase I dose-escalation trial of ivuxolimab. The trial enrolled adults with locally advanced or metastatic head and neck squamous cell, hepatocellular, melanoma or renal cell carcinoma. Before TCR sequencing, CD4+ T cells and CD8+ T cells were sorted from peripheral blood as separate populations. General findings and caveats noted by the study authors: At doses of 0.1 to 3.0 mg/kg, clonal expansion of both CD4+ and CD8+ blood T cells was observed from baseline to week 6. On average, CD8+ T cells showed more expanded clones than CD4+ T cells after ivuxolimab. Low levels of normalized T-cell clonal expansion were also shown by some nonresponding patients. Which antigens the clonally expanded peripheral T cells were specific for was not determined. In the 0.1-3.0 mg/kg groups, partial responders had among the lowest normalized peripheral clonal expansion, particularly in CD8+ T cells.

Measured from the cysteine to the phenylalanine, the CDR3 is 14 residues long. Just the 42-base CDR3 DNA is kept, in frame starting at base 1. From a lookup of the germline V gene, CDR1 and CDR2 are MNHNS and SASEGT. To sequence the TCRbeta CDR3 region, genomic DNA was isolated from the sorted cells. TCRbeta CDR3 regions were sequenced using the immunoSEQ Assay. TCRdb took over this immuneACCESS table, retaining in-frame rearrangements with V and J assigned. Such tables are incomplete; in checked studies, under half of the missing clones stem from an unresolved V gene, and the remainder is unexplained. In all, the sample holds more than 75,000 clones, and 84% of those were seen once. Jointly, the top ten make up under 7% of the sample. As for this clone: The specificity of this receptor is unknown. Within one base of it there is no much larger clone, and no base qualities were kept.

The sequence derives from an adult with an advanced solid tumor such as melanoma, head and neck, liver or kidney cancer. The material sequenced was CD4+ or CD8+ T cells sorted from blood, taken in a trial of the OX40 agonist ivuxolimab. The chain is made from TRBV6-1 and TRBJ2-5; 7 matching bases give a weak D call of TRBD2. Near its end, the DNA agrees better with TRBJ2-7, so the J call may be wrong. The CDR3 loop reads CASSRGTTSYEQYF. The DNA is as follows: TGTGCCAGCTCTAGGGGGACTACCTCCTACGAGCAGTACTTC.